The 31 T cell receptor beta chains listed next were all sequenced from one sample in a study of blood T cell repertoires in COVID-19. The data were produced by immunoSEQ multiplex PCR, yet TCRdb's version contains in-frame clones alone and is incomplete. The sample lists 110,000 to 150,000 clones, roughly 90% seen once, with around 3% in the top ten. Sequenced sample: peripheral blood. The source is a man aged 55-75 years with active or convalescent COVID-19.

The chain couples TRBV6-2 or TRBV6-3 to TRBJ1-1, with D unresolved. The CDR3 is 15 residues long. The germline V and J ends were trimmed by 4 bases and 1 base, with 13 bases remaining between them. Germline values: CDR1 MNHEY, CDR2 SVGEGT. The CDR3 sequence: CASSSPSEGNTEAFF. CDR3 DNA sequence: TGTGCCAGCAGTTCACCCTCGGAGGGGAACACTGAAGCTTTCTTT.

J is TRBJ1-1 and V is TRBV30, with D tentatively TRBD1 (6 bases). This CDR3 has 15 amino acids. Trimming pared 4 bases from V and 1 base from J, leaving 16 bases between. The V gene's germline CDR1 is GTSNPN and CDR2 SVGIG (reference sequence). CDR3 DNA sequence: TGTGCCTGGAATGAGGGGGGGCTCAGGAACACTGAAGCTTTCTTT. It codes for CAWNEGGLRNTEAFF. Supplemented by reference TRBV30 and TRBJ1-1, the full variable domain reads SQTIHQWPATLVQPVGSPLSLECTVEGTSNPNLYWYRQAAGRGLQLLFYSVGIGQISSEVPQNLSASRPQDRQFILSSKKLLLSDSGFYLCAWNEGGLRNTEAFFGQGTRLTVV.

This sequence joins TRBV4-1 and TRBJ2-1; 7 nucleotides agree with TRBD2. The V and J ends lost 1 base and 10 bases, in that order; junction bases with no gene match: 10. The V gene's germline CDR1 is MGHRA and CDR2 YSYEKL. The length of the CDR3 is 15 residues. The CDR3 is CASSQGGAGLREQFF. The CDR3 DNA reads TGCGCCAGCAGCCAAGGGGGAGCGGGGCTACGGGAGCAGTTCTTC.

This clone was counted a single time. J is TRBJ2-7 and V is TRBV7-9, with 9 bases fitting TRBD1. Unmatched junction bases numbered 4, after V lost 3 bases and J lost 1 base. Germline V gene lookup returns CDR1 SEHNR and CDR2 FQNEAQ (reference sequence). The CDR3 runs 15 residues. CDR3 region: CASSLGTGLSYEQYF. The CDR3 DNA reads TGTGCCAGCAGCTTGGGGACAGGGCTGTCCTACGAGCAGTACTTC.

V gene TRBV5-4 combines with J gene TRBJ2-2; 9 nucleotides match TRBD1. Trimming took 4 bases from V and 8 from J; bases not matched to a gene: 9. Germline V CDR1 and CDR2: SGHNT, YYREEE (reference sequence). This CDR3 has 15 residues. For the CDR3, the DNA is TGTGCCAGCAGCCGCCCGGACAGGGGAGGGGGGGAGCTGTTTTTT. This translates into CASSRPDRGGGELFF. Full variable domain (missing parts from reference TRBV5-4 and TRBJ2-2): ETGVTQSPTHLIKTRGQQVTLRCSSQSGHNTVSWYQQALGQGPQFIFQYYREEENGRGNFPPRFSGLQFPNYSSELNVNALELDDSALYLCASSRPDRGGGELFFGEGSRLTVL.

The chain carries TRBV11-2 and TRBJ2-5; 7 bases line up with TRBD1. The trim removed 2 bases at V and 1 base at J, leaving 4 bases unmatched. The length of the CDR3 is 15 residues. The germline V gene encodes CDR1 SGHAT and CDR2 FQNNGV. The CDR3 DNA is TGTGCCAGCAGCTTAAAGGGGGCAGTCCAAGAGACCCAGTACTTC. This codes for CASSLKGAVQETQYF.

This clone was counted only a few times. The CDR3 DNA sequence: TGTGCCAGCAGTCCCGGGACACTAGACAATCAGCCCCAGCATTTT. Protein product: CASSPGTLDNQPQHF. The chain couples TRBV6-6 to TRBJ1-5, with D possibly matching TRBD1 (6 bases). With 5 bases removed from V and 3 bases from J, the gap between germline ends came to 14 bases. The CDR3 sequence is 15 residues long. Germline V gene sequence: CDR1 MNHNY, CDR2 SVGAGI (reference sequence).

The chain couples TRBV7-2 to TRBJ1-2; perhaps TRBD1 as D (5 bases). CDR3 length: 12 amino acids. Germline V lookup: CDR1 SGHTA, CDR2 FQGNSA. Deletions cut 5 bases from V and 9 bases from J, with 13 bases between. CDR3 sequence (DNA): TGTGCCAGCAGCCGAACAGGATTGAGCTACACCTTC. Protein: CASSRTGLSYTF.

The chain joins TRBV6-1 to TRBJ1-5, with no clear D. Between the trimmed V and J ends, which lost 3 bases and 7 bases, there was a span of 19 bases. The CDR3 is made up of 16 amino acids. Germline lookup yields CDR1 MNHNS and CDR2 SASEGT. In DNA, the CDR3 is TGTGCCAGCAGTGACCCCCCTTGGAGGGTTGAGCAGCCCCAGCATTTT. Translation gives CASSDPPWRVEQPQHF.

J is TRBJ1-3 and V is TRBV9; TRBD1 matches at 9 bases. In germline, CDR1 is SGDLS, CDR2 YYNGEE. The CDR3 length is 14 residues. With 4 bases clipped from V and 8 bases from J, the junction kept 7 bases outside the gene matches. The chain's CDR3 is CASSPGQGRDTIYF. Written as DNA, the CDR3 is TGTGCCAGCAGCCCGGGACAGGGTAGAGACACCATATATTTT.

The chain carries TRBV7-9 and TRBJ1-2; 7 positions match TRBD1. V shed 1 base, J shed 8 bases, and the junction held 4 bases outside the gene matches. This CDR3 is 13 amino acids long. Germline V gene sequence: CDR1 SEHNR, CDR2 FQNEAQ (reference sequence). CDR3 sequence: CASSLETGNGYTF. Written as DNA, the CDR3 is TGTGCCAGCAGCTTAGAGACAGGGAACGGCTACACCTTC.

The V call is TRBV6-6, the J call TRBJ2-5, with TRBD2 as a possible D gene (6 bases). V lost 6 bases and J 5 bases, leaving 13 bases between the germline ends. The V gene's germline CDR1 is MNHNY and CDR2 SVGAGI (reference sequence). This CDR3 contains 13 residues. The CDR3 DNA reads as TGTGCCAGCAGCGGGGGTCCCGGGGAGACCCAGTACTTC. Translating gives CASSGGPGETQYF.

The chain joins TRBV5-4 to TRBJ1-1; D ambiguous. In germline, CDR1 is SGHNT, CDR2 YYREEE (reference sequence). The V gene lost 0 bases and the J gene lost 1 base, with 13 bases spanning the gap. This CDR3 is 16 amino acids long. The CDR3 coding sequence is TGTGCCAGCAGCTTGGGCCTTTCCCCAGGGAACACTGAAGCTTTCTTT. Residues: CASSLGLSPGNTEAFF.

This chain joins TRBV28 and TRBJ2-3, with 7 bases fitting TRBD1. J gave up 2 bases and V 10 bases, and 6 bases lay outside the gene matches. Germline V gene sequence: CDR1 MDHEN, CDR2 SYDVKM. The CDR3 extends over 13 amino acids. CDR3 sequence (DNA): TGTGCCACCAGGACAGGCGACACAGATACGCAGTATTTT. It yields the protein CATRTGDTDTQYF.

The CDR3 DNA follows: TGTGCCAGCAGTCGGGACAGTAACTACGAGCAGTACTTC. Translation: CASSRDSNYEQYF. The chain has TRBV6-6 and TRBJ2-7; 7 positions match TRBD1. The CDR3 is 13 amino acids. Germline V gene lookup returns CDR1 MNHNY and CDR2 SVGAGI (reference sequence). V trimming: 5 bases; J trimming: 3 bases; junction bases outside the gene matches: 4.

The chain carries TRBV7-2 and TRBJ1-2; possible D gene TRBD1, 6 bases. CDR3 length equals 14 residues. Germline lookup yields CDR1 SGHTA and CDR2 FQGNSA. Deletions cut 5 bases from V and 8 bases from J, with 18 bases between. As DNA, the CDR3 is TGTGCCAGCAGCGCCACCCACAGGGTCGAAGGCTACACCTTC. This gives the protein CASSATHRVEGYTF. The full variable domain, rest sourced from reference TRBV7-2 and TRBJ1-2, is GAGVSQSPSNKVTEKGKDVELRCDPISGHTALYWYRQSLGQGLEFLIYFQGNSAPDKSGLPSDRFSAERTGGSVSTLTIQRTQQEDSAVYLCASSATHRVEGYTFGSGTRLTVV.

The V call is TRBV6-5, the J call TRBJ2-7; possibly TRBD1 for D (5 bases). Per the germline V gene, CDR1 is MNHEY and CDR2 is SVGAGI. V lost 7 bases and J 3 bases, leaving 10 bases between the germline ends. The CDR3 extends over 12 amino acids. CDR3 sequence: CASTTELYEQYF. CDR3 nucleotides: TGTGCCAGCACGACAGAACTCTACGAGCAGTACTTC.

The CDR3 loop reads CASSQRLAGGNEQFF. DNA of the CDR3: TGTGCCAGCAGCCAAAGACTAGCGGGGGGGAATGAGCAGTTCTTC. J is TRBJ2-1 and V is TRBV7-3; 14 nucleotides line up with TRBD2. From germline, CDR1 is SGHTA and CDR2 FQGTGA. With 5 bases clipped from V and 7 bases from J, the junction kept 4 bases outside the gene matches. This CDR3 spans 15 amino acids.

The CDR3 spells CASHPGANVLTF. The CDR3 DNA reads TGTGCCAGCCATCCAGGGGCCAACGTCCTGACTTTC. The genes are TRBV11-2 and TRBJ2-6; D is unresolved. Trimming pared 8 bases from V and 4 bases from J, leaving 6 bases between. The CDR3 sequence is 12 residues long. CDR1 and CDR2 (germline): SGHAT, FQNNGV.

This sequence joins TRBV27 and TRBJ1-1; no definite D call. CDR1 is MNHEY and CDR2 is SMNVEV in the germline V gene (reference sequence). Trimming stripped 5 bases from V and 0 bases from J, with 13 bases between. This CDR3 spans 15 amino acids. CDR3 sequence: CASSPESKMNTEAFF. Written as DNA, the CDR3 is TGTGCCAGCAGTCCTGAGTCCAAGATGAACACTGAAGCTTTCTTT.

The rearrangement links TRBV27 to TRBJ1-3; the D gene is possibly TRBD1 (5 bases). The CDR3 covers 13 residues. The germline gives CDR1 MNHEY, CDR2 SMNVEV (reference sequence). V lost 5 bases and J 4 bases, leaving 9 bases between the germline ends. The CDR3 sequence is CASSHRQGNTIYF. The DNA for the CDR3 is TGTGCCAGCAGTCATAGACAGGGAAACACCATATATTTT.

The V call is TRBV29-1, the J call TRBJ2-7; 10 bases agree with TRBD2. The J segment lost 3 bases and the V segment lost 6 bases, leaving 8 bases of the junction unmatched. CDR3 length equals 14 residues. The germline gives CDR1 SQVTM, CDR2 ANQGSEA. This CDR3 reads CSVQPGLANYEQYF. CDR3 nucleotide sequence: TGCAGCGTGCAACCGGGACTAGCGAACTACGAGCAGTACTTC.

The chain combines TRBV11-2 with TRBJ1-4, with D perhaps matching TRBD1 (5 bases). The germline gives CDR1 SGHAT, CDR2 FQNNGV. V lost 5 bases and J 3 bases, leaving 16 bases between the germline ends. The CDR3 sequence is 16 residues long. This chain's CDR3 is CASSMSGGRPNEKLFF. The CDR3 nucleotides are TGTGCCAGCAGCATGTCCGGGGGTAGGCCTAATGAAAAACTGTTTTTT.

A single count supports this clone. The gene calls are TRBV9 and TRBJ2-5, with 9 bases fitting TRBD2. CDR1 and CDR2 (germline): SGDLS, YYNGEE. This CDR3 spans 14 amino acids. With V trimmed by 2 bases and J by 4 bases, 3 bases remained unmatched. The CDR3 region is CASSVSSGVETQYF. The CDR3 DNA follows: TGTGCCAGCAGCGTTTCTAGCGGGGTAGAGACCCAGTACTTC.

This chain connects TRBV28 to TRBJ2-5; 7 nucleotides match TRBD2. The CDR3 extends over 16 amino acids. J was trimmed by 4 bases and V by 4 bases; bases with no gene match: 12. Germline loops: CDR1 MDHEN, CDR2 SYDVKM. CDR3 bases: TGTGCCAGCAGTTATACCCTGGCGGGGGTCGGAGAGACCCAGTACTTC. Translating gives CASSYTLAGVGETQYF. Based on the CDR3 plus reference TRBV28 and TRBJ2-5, the full variable domain is DVKVTQSSRYLVKRTGEKVFLECVQDMDHENMFWYRQDPGLGLRLIYFSYDVKMKEKGDIPEGYSVSREKKERFSLILESASTNQTSMYLCASSYTLAGVGETQYFGPGTRLLVL.

This clone was seen once. The chain combines TRBV28 with TRBJ1-5; possible D gene TRBD1, 6 bases. V lost 2 bases and J lost 9, with 11 bases in between. CDR3 length equals 13 residues. Germline V gene lookup returns CDR1 MDHEN and CDR2 SYDVKM. Here the CDR3 reads CASSLMGARPQHF. DNA for the CDR3: TGTGCCAGCAGTTTAATGGGGGCAAGGCCCCAGCATTTT.

This chain joins TRBV4-1 and TRBJ1-2, with 9 bases lining up with TRBD1. This CDR3 comprises 14 residues. Germline lookup yields CDR1 MGHRA and CDR2 YSYEKL. The junction had 4 bases not matched to a gene; V was cut back by 1 base and J by 7 bases. The CDR3 region is CASSQAGTGLGYTF. CDR3 DNA sequence: TGCGCCAGCAGCCAAGCTGGGACAGGGCTTGGCTACACCTTC.

The chain uses TRBV19 and TRBJ2-7, with 7 positions matching TRBD2. Trimming at V came to 5 bases and at J to 5 bases, leaving 15 bases not matched to a gene. The CDR3 spans 16 residues. CDR1 is LNHDA and CDR2 is SQIVND in the germline V gene (reference sequence). In DNA, the CDR3 is TGTGCCAGTAGTGCCTCCGACGGGGGGTGGGGCCACGAGCAGTACTTC. This translates into CASSASDGGWGHEQYF.

V and J are TRBV28 and TRBJ1-2; TRBD1 aligns across 9 bases. The junction had 14 bases not matched to a gene; V was cut back by 11 bases and J by 4 bases. The CDR3 contains 15 residues. In germline, CDR1 is MDHEN, CDR2 SYDVKM. This CDR3 is CAYSGTGKGGYGYTF. CDR3 DNA sequence: TGTGCCTACTCCGGGACAGGGAAAGGGGGCTATGGCTACACCTTC.

The rearrangement uses TRBV25-1 and TRBJ2-3, with 9 positions matching TRBD1. V gave up 0 bases and J gave up 1 base; unmatched junction bases: 2. The length of the CDR3 is 16 residues. Germline lookup yields CDR1 MGHDK and CDR2 SYGVNS. The CDR3 nucleotides are TGTGCCAGCAGTGAATATGGGACAGGGCGCACAGATACGCAGTATTTT. Its protein is CASSEYGTGRTDTQYF.

The chain links TRBV21-1 to TRBJ1-1; no check of the table's D call, TRBD1, against the DNA was made. TRBV21-1 is a pseudogene locus. The CDR3 consists of 16 residues. The CDR3 DNA reads TGTGCCAGCAGCAAAGTTGTCGGACAGTTGAACACTGAAGCTTTCTTT. Protein: CASSKVVGQLNTEAFF.